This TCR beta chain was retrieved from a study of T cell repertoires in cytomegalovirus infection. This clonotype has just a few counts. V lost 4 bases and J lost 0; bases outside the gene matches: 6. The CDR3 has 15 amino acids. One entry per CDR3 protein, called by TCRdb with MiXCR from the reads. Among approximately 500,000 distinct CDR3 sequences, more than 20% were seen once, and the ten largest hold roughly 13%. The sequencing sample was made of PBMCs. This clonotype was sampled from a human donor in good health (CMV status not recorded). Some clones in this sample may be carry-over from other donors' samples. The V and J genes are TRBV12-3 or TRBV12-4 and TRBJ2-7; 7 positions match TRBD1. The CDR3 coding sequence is TGTGCCAGCAGTTGGACAGGAAATGTCTCCTACGAGCAGTACTTC. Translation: CASSWTGNVSYEQYF.